This T cell receptor beta chain appears in the sequencing data of a study of CD8+CD57+ T cells in acquired aplastic anemia. At the level of the study: The DNA of sorted CD4+ and CD8+ cells averaged approximately 3.2 ug. General study findings and limits: There were twenty-nine CD8+ CDR3 sequences that occurred in both patients and controls.

CDR3 and TCR beta VDJ profiling relied on a genomic DNA template. TCRdb processed the reads anew with MiXCR; each CDR3 protein has one entry. The table records roughly 170,000 distinct CDR3 sequences, about 60% of them present only once. The CDR3 extends over 11 amino acids. Trimming at V came to 8 bases and at J to 3 bases, leaving 3 bases not matched to a gene. Germline lookup yields CDR1 SQVTM and CDR2 ANQGSEA. With respect to this clonotype: Its antigen remains unknown.

This TCR was recovered from a human donor in good health. Sequences were obtained from sorted CD4+, CD8+, or CD8+CD57+ T cells (not recorded which) from PBMCs. The chain employs TRBV29-1 and TRBJ2-7; 8 bases line up with TRBD2. The CDR3 sequence is CSITSGYEQYF. Written as DNA, the CDR3 is TGCAGCATCACTAGCGGCTACGAGCAGTACTTC.